This TCR beta chain was documented in a study of T-cell memory formation after mild COVID-19. 5'RACE, which relied on constant-segment primers, yielded TCR alpha and TCR beta cDNA libraries carrying sample barcodes and UMIs. TCRdb re-called the 5' RACE reads through MiXCR, storing one row per CDR3 protein. The table has about 250,000 distinct CDR3 sequences, roughly 17% seen once. This clonotype was found a few times. Germline V gene lookup returns CDR1 LNHDA and CDR2 SQIVND (reference sequence). Trimming shortened V by 6 bases and J by 6 bases, and 18 bases separated the two germline ends. This CDR3 has 14 amino acids.

Source material: PBMCs or a T cell subset sorted from them (not recorded which). The rearrangement joins TRBV19 to TRBJ2-7; D possibly uses TRBD1 or TRBD2 (6 bases each). The receptor was isolated from a man younger than 35 who had mild COVID-19 (a few samples of this study predate the infection). Cell type and time point are not known. The CDR3 DNA follows: TGTGCCAGTAGAATACTTCCGGGGGCGGCCGAGCAGTACTTC. Protein sequence: CASRILPGAAEQYF.